One T cell receptor (beta chain) is described in this entry. The data stem from a study of blood T cell repertoires in COVID-19. Study context: Sites in the United States, Italy and Spain provided acute and convalescent COVID-19 samples. In each case, the material was cDNA or gDNA derived from T cells, B-cell-depleted T cells, or PBMCs.

The CDR3 runs 13 residues. V was clipped by 0 bases and J by 10 bases; unmatched bases: 0. CDR1 is MGHRA and CDR2 is YSYEKL in the germline V gene. Here immunoSEQ multiplex PCR was the method, and the copy in TCRdb shows in-frame clones only, minus some. This sample has approximately 270,000 clones; about nine tenths occur once, and the top ten carry 1.5% to 2%. V gene TRBV4-1 combines with J gene TRBJ1-6; 7 positions agree with TRBD1. The specimen was PBMCs or T cells enriched from blood (not recorded which). The TCR sequence derives from a man between 40 and 49 years old who had recovered from COVID-19. The CDR3 is CASSQDRGSPLHF. The CDR3 region has the DNA TGCGCCAGCAGCCAAGACAGGGGGTCACCCCTCCACTTT.